This is a list of T cell receptor beta chains from one sample in a study of blood T cells in healthy people across ages. TCRdb passed the 5' RACE reads through MiXCR, listing each CDR3 protein once. This sample carries roughly 1.5 million distinct CDR3 sequences, around 40% of them seen once, and the ten largest clones take approximately 4%. Sequences were obtained from blood. The receptors originated from a woman aged 18-29 years in good health. Each CDR3 is given with its conserved first and last residue. A D gene is named only where the DNA matches it firmly. The size field is filled for only some rows; it gives once, few, many or a size class.

abundance | d_gene | j_gene | v_gene | CDR3nt | CDR3aa
- | TRBD1 | TRBJ2-7 | TRBV4-2 | TGTGCCAGCAGCCAAAACCCGACAGGGGGATATGACGAGCAGTACTTC | CASSQNPTGGYDEQYF
- | TRBD2 | TRBJ2-5 | TRBV29-1 | TGCAGCGTAACCGGGACTAGTCGCGAGACCCAGTACTTC | CSVTGTSRETQYF
- | TRBD1 | TRBJ2-6 | TRBV27 | TGTGCCAGCAGTCCGGGACAGGGGCTCTCTGGGGCCAACGTCCTGACTTTC | CASSPGQGLSGANVLTF
- | TRBD2 | TRBJ2-2 | TRBV10-3 | TGTGCCATCAGTGATGGGGGACTAGCGGGAGCGTTCACCGGGGAGCTGTTTTTT | CAISDGGLAGAFTGELFF
- | - | TRBJ2-5 | TRBV12-3/TRBV12-4 | TGTGCCAGCAGGTTGACCGGGGGTACCCAGTACTTC | CASRLTGGTQYF
few | TRBD1 | TRBJ2-5 | TRBV29-1 | TGCAGCGTCCCGGGACAGGGGATAGAGACCCAGTACTTC | CSVPGQGIETQYF
many | - | TRBJ2-1 | TRBV20-1 | TGCAGTGCAGGGATTTTTCGGGAGAACTCCTACAATGAGCAGTTCTTC | CSAGIFRENSYNEQFF
- | - | TRBJ1-1 | TRBV30 | TGTGCCTGGAGTGACCAGGGGTGGGCTGAAGCTTTCTTT | CAWSDQGWAEAFF
few | - | TRBJ1-6 | TRBV7-9 | TGTGCCAGCAGCTTAGCCTGGAATTCACCCCTCCACTTT | CASSLAWNSPLHF
- | - | TRBJ1-2 | TRBV29-1 | TGCAGCGTTGCAGAGGCCTATGGCTACACCTTC | CSVAEAYGYTF
many | TRBD2 | TRBJ2-1 | TRBV12-3/TRBV12-4 | TGTGCCAGCAGTTTGGGCGGGGGGGCCAGAGAGCAGTTCTTC | CASSLGGGAREQFF